This TCR beta chain stems from a study of beta chain features in type 1 diabetes. Overall study: Healthy donors and patients showed comparable age, gender and cell yields. In all, around 100 million sorted cells from all samples were analyzed.

J gave up 2 bases and V 4 bases, and 5 bases lay outside the gene matches. This CDR3 is 14 amino acids long. Germline V gives CDR1 SGHKS, CDR2 YYEKEE (reference sequence). Of the isolated RNA, all was reverse transcribed, and so the sequenced material was expressed TCRB transcripts. This table comes from immunoSEQ multiplex PCR, and its TCRdb copy is limited to in-frame clones, with some not included. The table lists hundreds of thousands of clones, more than 12% of them singletons. General study points: The study found that naive, central memory and Treg TCRB repertoires appeared more similar in patients than in healthy donors. Among patients with Type 1 diabetes, TCRB CDR3s were moderately but significantly shorter in every one of the four CD4+ subsets. PCR might favor shorter templates, but any such skew would affect patients and controls equally.

With respect to this clone: Its specificity is not known.

V and J are TRBV5-5 and TRBJ2-7, with TRBD1 identical over 8 bases. This sequence was found in a man aged 18 to 29 with type 1 diabetes. The sequenced sample consisted of naive CD4+ T cells from blood. In DNA form, the CDR3 reads TGTGCCAGCAGCACCGACAGGGGCGCCTACGAGCAGTACTTC. Protein: CASSTDRGAYEQYF.